A single sample is the source of the 13 T cell receptor beta chains below, sequenced in a study of early T cells in non-severe SARS-CoV-2 infection. MiXCR was run by TCRdb on the 5' RACE reads, yielding one entry per CDR3 protein. The sample lists some 58,000 distinct CDR3 sequences, about 11% occurring once. This specimen consisted of whole blood, obtained at baseline. The receptors were sampled from an adult who was a healthcare worker with PCR-confirmed SARS-CoV-2 infection or an uninfected control (not recorded which).

This rearrangement joins TRBV3-1 to TRBJ1-1, with 9 bases that match TRBD1. The CDR3 is 17 residues long. Germline V CDR1 and CDR2: LGHDT, YNNKEL (reference sequence). Unmatched junction bases numbered 11, after V lost 6 bases and J lost 0 bases. The CDR3 region is CASSPGTGPPLNTEAFF. DNA of the CDR3: TGTGCCAGCAGTCCCGGGACAGGGCCCCCTTTGAACACTGAAGCTTTCTTT.

The chain recombines TRBV12-3 or TRBV12-4 with TRBJ2-7; D tentatively reads TRBD1 or TRBD2 (5 bases each). This CDR3 has 16 amino acids. Deletions cut 5 bases from V and 0 bases from J, with 17 bases between. The CDR3 DNA is TGTGCCAGCAGTCCCCGTCTGGCAGGGAGCTCCTACGAGCAGTACTTC. It encodes CASSPRLAGSSYEQYF.

In its sample, this clonotype was seen a few times. The rearrangement joins TRBV6-5 to TRBJ2-7; possibly TRBD1 or TRBD2 for D (5 bases each). The CDR3 spans 13 residues. V lost 0 bases and J 2 bases, leaving 5 bases between the germline ends. CDR1 MNHEY and CDR2 SVGAGI come from the germline V gene. DNA of the CDR3: TGTGCCAGCAGTTACTCGGGGGCCTACGAGCAGTACTTC. This sequence encodes CASSYSGAYEQYF.

This clonotype was found a few times. The rearrangement joins TRBV7-9 to TRBJ1-2, with 7 positions matching TRBD1. The length of the CDR3 is 18 residues. Germline trimming cut 5 bases from V and 2 bases from J; bases unmatched to any gene: 17. CDR1 is SEHNR and CDR2 is FQNEAQ in the germline V gene (reference sequence). Written as DNA, the CDR3 is TGTGCCAGCAGCCCGAGGGCCGCAGCAGGGGGAGCCAACTATGGCTACACCTTC. Translated: CASSPRAAAGGANYGYTF.

The chain uses TRBV11-3 and TRBJ2-2; TRBD1 agrees at 9 bases. Trimming at V came to 5 bases and at J to 5 bases, leaving 6 bases not matched to a gene. Germline CDR1 is SGHNT and CDR2 is YENEEA. This CDR3 is built from 15 residues. The CDR3 here is CASSDTGGWTGELFF. Here the CDR3 DNA reads TGTGCCAGCAGCGACACAGGGGGCTGGACCGGGGAGCTGTTTTTT.

Concerning this clonotype: A much larger clonotype is one base distant, so this may be a read error. The V call is TRBV7-9, the J call TRBJ2-7; D is uncertain. The CDR3 sequence is 11 residues long. V was cut by 5 bases and J by 3 bases, with 5 bases left in between. The germline CDR1 and CDR2 sequences are SEHNR and FQNEAQ (reference sequence). CDR3 residues: CASSPNYEQYF. In nucleotides, the CDR3 is TGTGCCAGCAGCCCCAACTACGAGCAGTACTTC.

The chain combines TRBV25-1 with TRBJ1-4, with TRBD1 matching over 9 bases. V shed 8 bases and J 0 bases; nucleotides not matched to a gene: 4. Germline V gives CDR1 MGHDK, CDR2 SYGVNS. The CDR3 runs 15 residues. In nucleotides, the CDR3 is TGTGCCAGCGGGACAGGGAGGGCAACTAATGAAAAACTGTTTTTT. Its protein is CASGTGRATNEKLFF.

For the CDR3, the DNA is TGTGCCAGCAGCTTAGCACAGTCCTACGAGCAGTACTTC. Residues: CASSLAQSYEQYF. This chain joins TRBV7-6 and TRBJ2-7; D not resolved. This CDR3 spans 13 amino acids. Trimming left V 0 bases short and J 1 base short, with 4 bases between. Germline CDR1 reads SGHVS; CDR2 reads FNYEAQ.

Only a few counts were recorded for this clonotype. The V and J genes are TRBV4-1 and TRBJ2-6; D not resolved. Trimming pared 0 bases from V and 4 bases from J, leaving 10 bases between. The CDR3 runs to 16 residues. The germline V gene encodes CDR1 MGHRA and CDR2 YSYEKL. The CDR3 region is CASSQDSLPGANVLTF. The CDR3 DNA sequence: TGCGCCAGCAGCCAAGACAGCCTACCGGGGGCCAACGTCCTGACTTTC.

The table lists this clonotype with a few counts. This chain links TRBV18 with TRBJ2-7; 11 bases match TRBD1. Unmatched junction bases numbered 2, after V lost 0 bases and J lost 4 bases. The CDR3 sequence is 15 residues long. CDR1 and CDR2 (germline): KGHSH, LQKENI. The CDR3 sequence: CASSPPGQGAYEQYF. Here the CDR3 DNA reads TGTGCCAGCTCACCACCCGGACAGGGGGCTTACGAGCAGTACTTC.

This clonotype was counted only a few times. The chain links TRBV29-1 to TRBJ2-7; 7 bases are shared with TRBD1. Trimming removed 7 bases from V and 2 bases from J; junction bases left unmatched: 5. The CDR3 runs to 12 residues. CDR1 is SQVTM, CDR2 ANQGSEA, per germline. The CDR3: CSAQTGPYEQYF. CDR3 nucleotides: TGCAGCGCCCAGACAGGGCCCTACGAGCAGTACTTC.

This clonotype occurred many times. This chain joins TRBV29-1 and TRBJ1-2; 9 bases fit TRBD1. The junction had 12 bases not matched to a gene; V was cut back by 7 bases and J by 3 bases. In germline, CDR1 is SQVTM, CDR2 ANQGSEA. The CDR3 has 15 amino acids. The CDR3 here is CSADTGGARDYGYTF. CDR3 in DNA: TGCAGCGCCGATACAGGGGGCGCTCGTGACTATGGCTACACCTTC. Variable domain in full (rest from reference TRBV29-1 and TRBJ1-2): SAVISQKPSRDICQRGTSLTIQCQVDSQVTMMFWYRQQPGQSLTLIATANQGSEATYESGFVIDKFPISRPNLTFSTLTVSNMSPEDSSIYLCSADTGGARDYGYTFGSGTRLTVV.

V usage is TRBV7-6 and J usage is TRBJ1-1; D uncertain. CDR1 SGHVS and CDR2 FNYEAQ come from the germline V gene. V shed 3 bases and J shed 0 bases, with 8 bases lying between them. The CDR3 is made up of 14 amino acids. CDR3 sequence: CASSLGFLNTEAFF. The CDR3 DNA follows: TGTGCCAGCAGCTTGGGATTTCTGAACACTGAAGCTTTCTTT.